A single T cell receptor (beta chain) is shown here with its context. Its cognate antigen is unknown. Other DNA variants within this sample encode the same CDR3. V dropped 6 bases and J dropped 2; count of bases not matched to a gene: 5. This CDR3 has 14 residues. Germline-derived CDR1 and CDR2 are SQVTM and ANQGSEA. The method was immunoSEQ multiplex PCR; TCRdb's version includes in-frame clones alone and lacks a portion of them. The sample includes around 100,000 clones, around 88% of them seen just once. This sample stems from a study of identifying expanded T cells in peripheral blood. Findings of the study overall: Over approximately two and four weeks, about 15 and 19 clones changed, versus roughly 1.1 between replicates. Variance in clone template counts between roughly 2-week samples significantly increased with total template count across all healthy donors.

No infections or other immune events were documented during collection. The rearrangement uses TRBV29-1 and TRBJ1-2, with 11 nucleotides matching TRBD1. What was sequenced was blood. This clonotype originated in a person aged 18-70 years in good health. DNA of the CDR3: TGCAGCGTGGGCCGGGACAGGGGGAACTATGGCTACACCTTC. It codes for CSVGRDRGNYGYTF.